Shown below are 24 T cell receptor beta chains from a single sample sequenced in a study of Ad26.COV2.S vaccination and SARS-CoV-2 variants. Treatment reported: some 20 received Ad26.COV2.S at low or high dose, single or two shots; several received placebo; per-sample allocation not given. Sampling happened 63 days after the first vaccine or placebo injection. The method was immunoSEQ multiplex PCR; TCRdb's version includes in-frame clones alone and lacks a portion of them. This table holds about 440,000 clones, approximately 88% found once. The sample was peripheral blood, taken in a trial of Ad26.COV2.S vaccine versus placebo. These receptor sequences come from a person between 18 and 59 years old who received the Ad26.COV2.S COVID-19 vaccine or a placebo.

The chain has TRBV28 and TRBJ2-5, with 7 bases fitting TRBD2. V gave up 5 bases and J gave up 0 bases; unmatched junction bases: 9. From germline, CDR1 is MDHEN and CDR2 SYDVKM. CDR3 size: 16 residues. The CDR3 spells CASSIGGMGYQETQYF. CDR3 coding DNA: TGTGCCAGCAGTATCGGGGGGATGGGGTACCAAGAGACCCAGTACTTC.

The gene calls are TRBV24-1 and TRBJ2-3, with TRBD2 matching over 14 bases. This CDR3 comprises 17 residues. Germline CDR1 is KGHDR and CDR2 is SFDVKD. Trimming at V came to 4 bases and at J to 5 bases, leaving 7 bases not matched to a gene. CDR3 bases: TGTGCCACCAGTGACCTCGGGACTAGCGGGAGTGAAGATACGCAGTATTTT. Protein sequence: CATSDLGTSGSEDTQYF.

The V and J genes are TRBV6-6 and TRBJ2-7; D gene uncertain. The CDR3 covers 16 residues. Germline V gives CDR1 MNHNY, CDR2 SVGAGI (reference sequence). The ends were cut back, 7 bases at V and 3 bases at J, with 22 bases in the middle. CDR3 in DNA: TGTGCCAGCAACCTGAAATCCCGAACATCATACTACGAGCAGTACTTC. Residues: CASNLKSRTSYYEQYF.

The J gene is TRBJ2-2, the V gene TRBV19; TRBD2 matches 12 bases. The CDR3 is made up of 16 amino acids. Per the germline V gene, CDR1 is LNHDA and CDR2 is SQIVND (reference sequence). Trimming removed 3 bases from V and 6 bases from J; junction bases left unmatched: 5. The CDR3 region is CASSILAGGPPGELFF. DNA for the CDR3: TGTGCCAGTAGTATTCTAGCGGGAGGGCCTCCCGGGGAGCTGTTTTTT.

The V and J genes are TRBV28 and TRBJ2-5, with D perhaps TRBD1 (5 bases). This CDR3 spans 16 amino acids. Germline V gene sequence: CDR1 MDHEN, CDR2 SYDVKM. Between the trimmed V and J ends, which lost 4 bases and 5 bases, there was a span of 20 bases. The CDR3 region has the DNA TGTGCCAGCAGTTCGTCCTCAGGGTCCACGCAGGAGACCCAGTACTTC. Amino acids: CASSSSSGSTQETQYF. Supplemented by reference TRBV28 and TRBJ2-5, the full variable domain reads DVKVTQSSRYLVKRTGEKVFLECVQDMDHENMFWYRQDPGLGLRLIYFSYDVKMKEKGDIPEGYSVSREKKERFSLILESASTNQTSMYLCASSSSSGSTQETQYFGPGTRLLVL.

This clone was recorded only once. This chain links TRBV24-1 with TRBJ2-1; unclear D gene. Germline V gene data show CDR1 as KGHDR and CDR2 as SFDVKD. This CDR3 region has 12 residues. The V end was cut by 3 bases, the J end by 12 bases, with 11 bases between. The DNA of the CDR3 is TGTGCCACCAGTGATCCTATTCAAGGGCAGTTCTTC. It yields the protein CATSDPIQGQFF.

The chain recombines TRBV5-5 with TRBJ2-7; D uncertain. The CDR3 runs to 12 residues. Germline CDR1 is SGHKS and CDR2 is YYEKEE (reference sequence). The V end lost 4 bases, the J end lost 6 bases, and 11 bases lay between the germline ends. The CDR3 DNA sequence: TGTGCCAGCAGCATCCAGGTTACCGAGCAGTACTTC. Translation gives CASSIQVTEQYF.

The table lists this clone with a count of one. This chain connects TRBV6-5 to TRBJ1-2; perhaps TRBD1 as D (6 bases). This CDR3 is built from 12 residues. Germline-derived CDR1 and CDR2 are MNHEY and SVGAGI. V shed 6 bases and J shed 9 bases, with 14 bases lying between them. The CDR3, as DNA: TGTGCCAGCAGGGTTGGGACACTCAGCTACACCTTC. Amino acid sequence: CASRVGTLSYTF.

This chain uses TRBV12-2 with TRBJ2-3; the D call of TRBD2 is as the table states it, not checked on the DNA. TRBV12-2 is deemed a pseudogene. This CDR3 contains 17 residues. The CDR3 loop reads CASRLDGGGRHTDTQYF. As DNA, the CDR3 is TGTGCAAGTCGCTTAGACGGTGGCGGGAGGCACACAGATACGCAGTATTTT.

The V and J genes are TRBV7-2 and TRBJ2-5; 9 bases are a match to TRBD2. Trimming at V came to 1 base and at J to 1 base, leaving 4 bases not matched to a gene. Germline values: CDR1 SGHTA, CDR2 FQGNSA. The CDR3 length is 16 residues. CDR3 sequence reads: CASSLVAGGSQETQYF. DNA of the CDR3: TGTGCCAGCAGCTTAGTTGCGGGAGGGAGCCAAGAGACCCAGTACTTC.

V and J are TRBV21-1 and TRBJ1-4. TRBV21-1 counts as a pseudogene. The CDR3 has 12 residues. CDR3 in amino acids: CASSKENGKLFF. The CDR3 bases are TGTGCCAGCAGCAAAGAAAATGGAAAACTGTTTTTT.

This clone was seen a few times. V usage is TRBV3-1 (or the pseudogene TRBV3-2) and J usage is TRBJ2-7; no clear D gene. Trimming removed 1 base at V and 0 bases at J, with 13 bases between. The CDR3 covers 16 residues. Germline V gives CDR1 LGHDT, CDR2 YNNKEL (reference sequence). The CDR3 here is CASSQGRSDPSYEQYF. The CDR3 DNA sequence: TGTGCCAGCAGCCAAGGACGTTCGGATCCCTCCTACGAGCAGTACTTC.

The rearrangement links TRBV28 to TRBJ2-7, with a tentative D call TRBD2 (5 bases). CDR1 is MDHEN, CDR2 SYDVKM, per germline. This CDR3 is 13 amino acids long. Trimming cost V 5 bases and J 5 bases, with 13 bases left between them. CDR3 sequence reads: CASSHPSRDEQYF. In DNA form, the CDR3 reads TGTGCCAGCAGTCACCCCTCGAGGGACGAGCAGTACTTC.

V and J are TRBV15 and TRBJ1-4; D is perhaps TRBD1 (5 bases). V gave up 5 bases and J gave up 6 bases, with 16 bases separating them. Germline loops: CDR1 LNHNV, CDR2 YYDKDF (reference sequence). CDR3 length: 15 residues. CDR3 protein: CATSYRGLIDEKLFF. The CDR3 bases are TGTGCCACCAGCTACCGGGGCCTAATCGATGAAAAACTGTTTTTT.

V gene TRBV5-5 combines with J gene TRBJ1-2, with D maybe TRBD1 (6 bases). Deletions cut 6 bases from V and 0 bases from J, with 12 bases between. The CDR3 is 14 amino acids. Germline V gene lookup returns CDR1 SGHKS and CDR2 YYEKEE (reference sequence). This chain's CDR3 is CASKRQVANYGYTF. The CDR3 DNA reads TGTGCCAGCAAACGACAGGTTGCTAACTATGGCTACACCTTC.

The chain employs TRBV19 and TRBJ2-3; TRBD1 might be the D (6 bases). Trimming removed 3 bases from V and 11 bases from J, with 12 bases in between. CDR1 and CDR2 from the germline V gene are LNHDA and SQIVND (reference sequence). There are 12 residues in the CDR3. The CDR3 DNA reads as TGTGCCAGTAGTATTAACAGGGATGTGCAGTATTTT. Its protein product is CASSINRDVQYF.

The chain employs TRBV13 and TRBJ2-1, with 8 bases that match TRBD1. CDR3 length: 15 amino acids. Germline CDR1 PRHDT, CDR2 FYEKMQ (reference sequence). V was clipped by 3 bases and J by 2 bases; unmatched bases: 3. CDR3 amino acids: CASSLDRAAYNEQFF. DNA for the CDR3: TGTGCCAGCAGCTTGGACAGGGCTGCCTACAATGAGCAGTTCTTC.

DNA for the CDR3: TGCAGCGTTGATGGGGGGATCTACAATGAGCAGTTCTTC. Protein sequence: CSVDGGIYNEQFF. J is TRBJ2-1 and V is TRBV29-1; D is possibly TRBD2 (6 bases). V was shortened by 3 bases and J by 3 bases, with 9 bases between the two germline ends. Germline assignment: CDR1 SQVTM and CDR2 ANQGSEA. This CDR3 has 13 residues.

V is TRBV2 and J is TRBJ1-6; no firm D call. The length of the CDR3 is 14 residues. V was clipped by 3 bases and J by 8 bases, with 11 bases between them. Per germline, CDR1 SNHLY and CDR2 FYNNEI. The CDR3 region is CASSEVTKHSPLHF. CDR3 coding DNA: TGTGCCAGCAGTGAGGTCACCAAACATTCACCCCTCCACTTT.

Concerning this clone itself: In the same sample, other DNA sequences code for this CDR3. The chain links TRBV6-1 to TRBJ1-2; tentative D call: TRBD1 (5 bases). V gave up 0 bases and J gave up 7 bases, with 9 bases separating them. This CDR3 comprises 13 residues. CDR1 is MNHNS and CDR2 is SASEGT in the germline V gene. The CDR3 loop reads CASSEARGGGYTF. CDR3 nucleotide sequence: TGTGCCAGCAGTGAAGCGCGGGGGGGTGGCTACACCTTC.

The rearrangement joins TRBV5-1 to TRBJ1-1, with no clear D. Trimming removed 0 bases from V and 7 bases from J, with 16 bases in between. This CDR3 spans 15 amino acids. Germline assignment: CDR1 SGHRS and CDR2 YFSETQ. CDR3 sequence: CASSLAKGRPLEAFF. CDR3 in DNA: TGCGCCAGCAGCTTGGCCAAGGGAAGACCACTTGAAGCTTTCTTT.

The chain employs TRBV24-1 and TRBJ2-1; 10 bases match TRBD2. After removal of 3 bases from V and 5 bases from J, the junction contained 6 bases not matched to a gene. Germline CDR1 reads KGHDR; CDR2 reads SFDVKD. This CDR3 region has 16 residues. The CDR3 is CATSDPGLALNNEQFF. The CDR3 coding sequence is TGTGCCACCAGTGATCCGGGACTAGCGCTAAACAATGAGCAGTTCTTC.

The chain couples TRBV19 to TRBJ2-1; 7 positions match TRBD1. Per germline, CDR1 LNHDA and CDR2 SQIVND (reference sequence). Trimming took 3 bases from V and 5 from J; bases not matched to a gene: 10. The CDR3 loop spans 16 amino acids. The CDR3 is CASSIRRTGVDNEQFF. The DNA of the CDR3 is TGTGCCAGTAGTATCCGCCGGACAGGTGTAGACAATGAGCAGTTCTTC.

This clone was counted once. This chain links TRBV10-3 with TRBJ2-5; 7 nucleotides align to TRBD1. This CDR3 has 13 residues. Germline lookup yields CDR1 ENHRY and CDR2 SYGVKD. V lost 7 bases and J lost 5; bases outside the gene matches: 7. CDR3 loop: CAIKTGQGETQYF. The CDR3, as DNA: TGTGCCATCAAGACAGGGCAGGGGGAGACCCAGTACTTC.